Listed below are T cell receptor beta chains from one sample, sequenced in a study of blood T cell repertoires in COVID-19. Here immunoSEQ multiplex PCR was the method, and the copy in TCRdb shows in-frame clones only, minus some. Of about 100,000 clones listed, around 90% are singletons. Sample: peripheral blood. These TCRs come from a man aged 45-65 years with active COVID-19. Both conserved end residues are part of each CDR3. A D gene is named only where the DNA matches it firmly. Size is stated for part of the rows, as once, few or many counts, or as a class when the clone is expanded.

v_call,d_call,j_call,clone_size,cdr3_nt,cdr3_aa
TRBV18,.,TRBJ2-3,once,TGTGCCAGCTCACCGGCGGGCCTAGACACAGATACGCAGTATTTT,CASSPAGLDTDTQYF
TRBV18,TRBD1,TRBJ1-3,.,TGTGCCAGCTCACCACAGGGGGCAAGAGGAAACACCATATATTTT,CASSPQGARGNTIYF
TRBV3-1/TRBV3-2,.,TRBJ1-1,.,TGTGCCAGCAGCCAAGGGGGGCTTAGAGGCTTCTTT,CASSQGGLRGFF
TRBV3-1/TRBV3-2,.,TRBJ2-5,.,TGTGCCAGCAGCCCAAAGAGGGGGACCGTACAAGAGACCCAGTACTTC,CASSPKRGTVQETQYF
TRBV4-1,TRBD1,TRBJ1-3,few,TGCGCCAGCAGCCAAGACGTCCCCGGGACAGCTGGAAACACCATATATTTT,CASSQDVPGTAGNTIYF
TRBV24-1,.,TRBJ2-1,.,TGTGCCACCAGTGACCCAACCCAGGGTTTGAGTGAGCAGTTCTTC,CATSDPTQGLSEQFF
TRBV10-3,TRBD2,TRBJ2-2,.,TGTGCCATCAGGCGGACTAGCGGGGGAAACACCGGGGAGCTGTTTTTT,CAIRRTSGGNTGELFF
TRBV4-1,.,TRBJ2-7,.,TGCGCCAGCAGCCAGGCCCCAGGGTACGAGCAGTACTTC,CASSQAPGYEQYF
TRBV19,TRBD2,TRBJ2-7,once,TGTGCCAGTAGTATCAGCCTAGCGGGGACCCTACAGTACTTC,CASSISLAGTLQYF
TRBV9,TRBD1,TRBJ1-4,.,TGTGCCAGCAGCAAGCGGACAGGCTTTTCGACTAATGAAAAACTGTTTTTT,CASSKRTGFSTNEKLFF
TRBV5-5,TRBD1,TRBJ1-1,.,TGTGCCAGCAGCTTGTTTGGGCAGGGGGACACTGAAGCTTTCTTT,CASSLFGQGDTEAFF
TRBV19,.,TRBJ1-5,few,TGTGCCAGTAGTATAGGGGGGCGTGTGGAGCCCCAGCATTTT,CASSIGGRVEPQHF
TRBV30,.,TRBJ1-3,few,TGTGCCTGGTGTCTAAACCTTGGAAACACCATATATTTT,CAWCLNLGNTIYF
TRBV18,TRBD1,TRBJ2-2,.,TGTGCCAGCTCACCGGACAGGGCCGAGGTTGTCGGGGAGCTGTTTTTT,CASSPDRAEVVGELFF
TRBV30,TRBD2,TRBJ2-3,.,TGTGCCTGGGCTAGCGGGGGTCAGCAATCTCCGTATTTT,CAWASGGQQSPYF
TRBV9,TRBD1,TRBJ1-3,.,TGTGCCAGCAGCGCAAGACAGGGGGTGTCTGGAAACACCATATATTTT,CASSARQGVSGNTIYF
TRBV7-2,.,TRBJ1-1,.,TGTGCCAGCAGCTCACCGCCACAGGGTAGCACTGAAGCTTTCTTT,CASSSPPQGSTEAFF
TRBV15,.,TRBJ2-1,once,TGTGCCACCAGCACGGGACTCCAGGGTGTTGAGCAGTTCTTC,CATSTGLQGVEQFF
TRBV29-1,TRBD1,TRBJ2-1,.,TGCAGCGTTGGTGGGGCGACAGGGGTGACCTACAATGAGCAGTTCTTC,CSVGGATGVTYNEQFF
TRBV7-2,.,TRBJ2-3,few,TGTGCCAGCAGCTTGTTTCGGGATACGCAGTATTTT,CASSLFRDTQYF
TRBV7-9,.,TRBJ1-2,.,TGTGCCAGCAGCCCCCAGGGGCGTGGAGCTAACTATGGCTACACCTTC,CASSPQGRGANYGYTF
TRBV19,.,TRBJ1-2,.,TGTGCCAGTAAAGGGGACTATGGCTACACCTTC,CASKGDYGYTF
TRBV5-1,TRBD1,TRBJ1-1,.,TGCGCCAGCAGCCCGCAGGGGGACACTGAAGCTTTCTTT,CASSPQGDTEAFF
TRBV4-1,TRBD1,TRBJ2-6,.,TGCGCCAGCAGCCAACTCGTTGGACAGGGGGCTGGGGCCAACGTCCTGACTTTC,CASSQLVGQGAGANVLTF
TRBV5-1,.,TRBJ1-2,.,TGCGCCAGCAGCTTGGGACAGGAGACACATGGCTACACCTTC,CASSLGQETHGYTF
TRBV10-3,TRBD1,TRBJ1-1,.,TGTGCCGCCAGGGACAGGGCGAACACTGAAGCTTTCTTT,CAARDRANTEAFF
TRBV9,TRBD1,TRBJ1-6,.,TGTGCCAGCAGCGCTCAGGGGGGAAGCTCCTATAATTCACCCCTCCACTTT,CASSAQGGSSYNSPLHF
TRBV5-5,TRBD1,TRBJ2-7,.,TGTGCCAGCAGCTTGAGTGCAGGGGGCTGGTACGAGCAGTACTTC,CASSLSAGGWYEQYF
TRBV21-1,.,TRBJ2-7,.,TGTGCCAGCAGCAAAAACGGCGAGCAGTACTTC,CASSKNGEQYF
TRBV30,TRBD1,TRBJ1-6,once,TGTGCCTGGAGTAGGGACAGGGAAACACCCCTCCACTTT,CAWSRDRETPLHF
TRBV5-8,TRBD1,TRBJ1-2,.,TGTGCCAGCAGCGTGGGACAGCCCTATGGCTACACCTTC,CASSVGQPYGYTF
TRBV4-1,.,TRBJ1-3,.,TGCGCCAGCAGCCAACTCGGTTCAGGAAACACCATATATTTT,CASSQLGSGNTIYF
TRBV2,.,TRBJ2-3,.,TGTGCCAGCACCCTGGACTTTACCACAGATACGCAGTATTTT,CASTLDFTTDTQYF
TRBV3-1/TRBV3-2,.,TRBJ1-6,.,TGTGCCAGCAGCCCCCCCTCGGGGGCCCTCCACTTT,CASSPPSGALHF